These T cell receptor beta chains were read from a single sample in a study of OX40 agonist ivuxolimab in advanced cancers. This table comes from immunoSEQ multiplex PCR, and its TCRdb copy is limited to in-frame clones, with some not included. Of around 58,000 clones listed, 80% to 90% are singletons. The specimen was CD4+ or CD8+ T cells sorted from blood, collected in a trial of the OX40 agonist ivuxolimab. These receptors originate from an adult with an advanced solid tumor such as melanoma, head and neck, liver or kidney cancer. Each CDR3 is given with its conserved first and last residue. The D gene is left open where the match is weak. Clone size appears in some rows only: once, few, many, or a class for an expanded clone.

cdr3_nt: TGTGCCAGCAGCTTAAACGGGGACGTAAATGAAAAACTGTTTTTT; cdr3_aa: CASSLNGDVNEKLFF; j_call: TRBJ1-4; v_call: TRBV7-9; clone_size: -; cdr3_length: 15; d_call: -
cdr3_nt: TGTGCCAGCAGCGGGACAGGGGACAGCAATCAGCCCCAGCATTTT; cdr3_aa: CASSGTGDSNQPQHF; j_call: TRBJ1-5; v_call: TRBV9; clone_size: -; cdr3_length: 15; d_call: TRBD1
cdr3_nt: TGTGCCAGCAGCGTAGGCGGAAGCACAGATACGCAGTATTTT; cdr3_aa: CASSVGGSTDTQYF; j_call: TRBJ2-3; v_call: TRBV9; clone_size: -; cdr3_length: 14; d_call: -
cdr3_nt: TGTGCCAGCAGTGAAGTCGGTCTTAACTATGGCTACACCTTC; cdr3_aa: CASSEVGLNYGYTF; j_call: TRBJ1-2; v_call: TRBV6-1; clone_size: -; cdr3_length: 14; d_call: -
cdr3_nt: TGTGCCTGGAGTGTGGGGGGCGGAAAACTGTTTTTT; cdr3_aa: CAWSVGGGKLFF; j_call: TRBJ1-4; v_call: TRBV30; clone_size: -; cdr3_length: 12; d_call: -
cdr3_nt: TGCGCCAGCAGTGACTCGACGGGGCTCACAGATACGCAGTATTTT; cdr3_aa: CASSDSTGLTDTQYF; j_call: TRBJ2-3; v_call: TRBV10-1; clone_size: -; cdr3_length: 15; d_call: -
cdr3_nt: TGCGCCAGCAGCTTGGGGCAAATAAGCGGCGGCCAAGAGACCCAGTACTTC; cdr3_aa: CASSLGQISGGQETQYF; j_call: TRBJ2-5; v_call: TRBV5-1; clone_size: -; cdr3_length: 17; d_call: -
cdr3_nt: TGTGCCAGAAGCTTGGCTTTGAGCGGGAGGGCCGAAGATACGCAGTATTTT; cdr3_aa: CARSLALSGRAEDTQYF; j_call: TRBJ2-3; v_call: TRBV5-3; clone_size: -; cdr3_length: 17; d_call: TRBD2
cdr3_nt: TGTGCCAGCAGCTTGCCGGCGTCGGTTCGATCAGAGACCCAGTACTTC; cdr3_aa: CASSLPASVRSETQYF; j_call: TRBJ2-5; v_call: TRBV11-2; clone_size: -; cdr3_length: 16; d_call: -
cdr3_nt: TGTGCCAGCAGTCCAAGGGCCGGCTACGAGCAGTACTTC; cdr3_aa: CASSPRAGYEQYF; j_call: TRBJ2-7; v_call: TRBV7-8; clone_size: -; cdr3_length: 13; d_call: -
cdr3_nt: TGTGCCAGCGGGAGGTTTAAAGGAGGGGCCAACGTCCTGACTTTC; cdr3_aa: CASGRFKGGANVLTF; j_call: TRBJ2-6; v_call: TRBV27; clone_size: -; cdr3_length: 15; d_call: -
cdr3_nt: TGTGCCTGCCGGGGACAGGGGTTTAATTCACCCCTCCACTTT; cdr3_aa: CACRGQGFNSPLHF; j_call: TRBJ1-6; v_call: TRBV27; clone_size: -; cdr3_length: 14; d_call: TRBD1
cdr3_nt: TGTGCCAGCAGCCATGCGGGGACAGGACAAGAGACCCAGTACTTC; cdr3_aa: CASSHAGTGQETQYF; j_call: TRBJ2-5; v_call: TRBV5-4; clone_size: -; cdr3_length: 15; d_call: TRBD1
cdr3_nt: TGTGCCAGCAGCCAGAATGGGCTAGGGGGTCCCCCAAGCAGCTACACCTTC; cdr3_aa: CASSQNGLGGPPSSYTF; j_call: TRBJ1-2; v_call: TRBV4-2; clone_size: -; cdr3_length: 17; d_call: -
cdr3_nt: TGTGCCAGCAGCCAAGATCGAGAGGGGTCCTCCTATAATTCACCCCTCCACTTT; cdr3_aa: CASSQDREGSSYNSPLHF; j_call: TRBJ1-6; v_call: TRBV7-2; clone_size: -; cdr3_length: 18; d_call: -
cdr3_nt: TGCGCCAGCAGCTCTGAGGGAAACACCATATATTTT; cdr3_aa: CASSSEGNTIYF; j_call: TRBJ1-3; v_call: TRBV5-1; clone_size: -; cdr3_length: 12; d_call: -
cdr3_nt: TGTGCCAGCAGTGTTCGACAGGGGGTCGGGGAGCTGTTTTTT; cdr3_aa: CASSVRQGVGELFF; j_call: TRBJ2-2; v_call: TRBV2; clone_size: -; cdr3_length: 14; d_call: TRBD1
cdr3_nt: TGTGCCAGCAGTGAACCCGGGAACCCGAACACTGAAGCTTTCTTT; cdr3_aa: CASSEPGNPNTEAFF; j_call: TRBJ1-1; v_call: TRBV6-1; clone_size: -; cdr3_length: 15; d_call: -
cdr3_nt: TGTGCCAGCAGCCCAGGGAGGGGGATTTTCACCGGGGAGCTGTTTTTT; cdr3_aa: CASSPGRGIFTGELFF; j_call: TRBJ2-2; v_call: TRBV7-8; clone_size: -; cdr3_length: 16; d_call: -
cdr3_nt: TGTGCCAGCGGAGTACTACCGAACACTGAAGCTTTCTTT; cdr3_aa: CASGVLPNTEAFF; j_call: TRBJ1-1; v_call: TRBV7-2; clone_size: -; cdr3_length: 13; d_call: -
cdr3_nt: TGTGCCTGGACCTACCTAACAGGGGGCCGCACAGATACGCAGTATTTT; cdr3_aa: CAWTYLTGGRTDTQYF; j_call: TRBJ2-3; v_call: TRBV30; clone_size: -; cdr3_length: 16; d_call: TRBD1
cdr3_nt: TGTGCCAGCAGCTCAGGACTATCTAGCACAGATACGCAGTATTTT; cdr3_aa: CASSSGLSSTDTQYF; j_call: TRBJ2-3; v_call: TRBV7-7; clone_size: -; cdr3_length: 15; d_call: -
cdr3_nt: TGTGCCAGCTCAATAAGCTCCTACAATGAGCAGTTCTTC; cdr3_aa: CASSISSYNEQFF; j_call: TRBJ2-1; v_call: TRBV18; clone_size: -; cdr3_length: 13; d_call: -
cdr3_nt: TGCGCCAGCAGTGAGTCGGGAATAATCGGCTATGGCTACACCTTC; cdr3_aa: CASSESGIIGYGYTF; j_call: TRBJ1-2; v_call: TRBV10-2; clone_size: -; cdr3_length: 15; d_call: -
cdr3_nt: TGTGCCAGCTCACCACGGACTAGCGGGAGCACAGATACGCAGTATTTT; cdr3_aa: CASSPRTSGSTDTQYF; j_call: TRBJ2-3; v_call: TRBV18; clone_size: -; cdr3_length: 16; d_call: TRBD2
cdr3_nt: TGTGCCAGCAGCCAGCTGGGGGCGGGAGGGGAATACAATGAGCAGTTCTTC; cdr3_aa: CASSQLGAGGEYNEQFF; j_call: TRBJ2-1; v_call: TRBV14; clone_size: -; cdr3_length: 17; d_call: TRBD2
cdr3_nt: TGTGCCAGCAGCCGGGACCGTTCCTACGAGCAGTACTTC; cdr3_aa: CASSRDRSYEQYF; j_call: TRBJ2-7; v_call: TRBV9; clone_size: -; cdr3_length: 13; d_call: -
cdr3_nt: TGTGCCAGCAGCTTATATAAGGCGGATACGCAGTATTTT; cdr3_aa: CASSLYKADTQYF; j_call: TRBJ2-3; v_call: TRBV7-3; clone_size: -; cdr3_length: 13; d_call: -
cdr3_nt: TGTGCCAGCGGACTAGCGGCCGCTTACAATGAGCAGTTCTTC; cdr3_aa: CASGLAAAYNEQFF; j_call: TRBJ2-1; v_call: TRBV6-5; clone_size: once; cdr3_length: 14; d_call: TRBD2
cdr3_nt: TGTGCCAGCAGTAGTGGTTCCCACGAGCAGTACTTC; cdr3_aa: CASSSGSHEQYF; j_call: TRBJ2-7; v_call: TRBV6-1; clone_size: once; cdr3_length: 12; d_call: -
cdr3_nt: TGTGCCAGCGGCGGGACAGGGGGCTATGGCTACACCTTC; cdr3_aa: CASGGTGGYGYTF; j_call: TRBJ1-2; v_call: TRBV7-9; clone_size: -; cdr3_length: 13; d_call: TRBD1
cdr3_nt: TGTGCCTGGGCACCCTCGGGACTCAAGGAAAAACTGTTTTTT; cdr3_aa: CAWAPSGLKEKLFF; j_call: TRBJ1-4; v_call: TRBV30; clone_size: -; cdr3_length: 14; d_call: -
cdr3_nt: TGTGCCAGCAGCCAAGGGCTGTCAAGGACTAGCGGGGCTCAAAACATTCAGTACTTC; cdr3_aa: CASSQGLSRTSGAQNIQYF; j_call: TRBJ2-4; v_call: TRBV4-2; clone_size: -; cdr3_length: 19; d_call: TRBD2
cdr3_nt: TGTGCCAGCAGCCAGGGGGTCCTATCCCGTACTAATGAAAAACTGTTTTTT; cdr3_aa: CASSQGVLSRTNEKLFF; j_call: TRBJ1-4; v_call: TRBV7-2; clone_size: once; cdr3_length: 17; d_call: TRBD1
cdr3_nt: TGTGCCAGCAGCCCTCAGGGGGGATACAATGGGCAGTTCTTC; cdr3_aa: CASSPQGGYNGQFF; j_call: TRBJ2-1; v_call: TRBV9; clone_size: once; cdr3_length: 14; d_call: -
cdr3_nt: TGTGCCAGCAGCATTACAGGGGGCACTGAAGCTTTCTTT; cdr3_aa: CASSITGGTEAFF; j_call: TRBJ1-1; v_call: TRBV7-2; clone_size: once; cdr3_length: 13; d_call: TRBD1
cdr3_nt: TGTGCCAGCGCCGAGTGGGACACAGATACGCAGTATTTT; cdr3_aa: CASAEWDTDTQYF; j_call: TRBJ2-3; v_call: TRBV11-2; clone_size: -; cdr3_length: 13; d_call: -
cdr3_nt: TGTGCCAGCAGTTTAATGGAAATGGGGAATTCACCCCTCCACTTT; cdr3_aa: CASSLMEMGNSPLHF; j_call: TRBJ1-6; v_call: TRBV27; clone_size: -; cdr3_length: 15; d_call: -
cdr3_nt: TGTGCCAGCAGCCTGGACAGGGCCTCATCTGGAAACACCATATATTTT; cdr3_aa: CASSLDRASSGNTIYF; j_call: TRBJ1-3; v_call: TRBV7-2; clone_size: -; cdr3_length: 16; d_call: TRBD1
cdr3_nt: TGTGCCAGCAGCTCCCCCACAGGGACTAACACTGAAGCTTTCTTT; cdr3_aa: CASSSPTGTNTEAFF; j_call: TRBJ1-1; v_call: TRBV7-8; clone_size: -; cdr3_length: 15; d_call: -
cdr3_nt: TGTGCCAGCAGTCGCCTAGGGATCGGTGATACGCAGTATTTT; cdr3_aa: CASSRLGIGDTQYF; j_call: TRBJ2-3; v_call: TRBV6-5; clone_size: -; cdr3_length: 14; d_call: -